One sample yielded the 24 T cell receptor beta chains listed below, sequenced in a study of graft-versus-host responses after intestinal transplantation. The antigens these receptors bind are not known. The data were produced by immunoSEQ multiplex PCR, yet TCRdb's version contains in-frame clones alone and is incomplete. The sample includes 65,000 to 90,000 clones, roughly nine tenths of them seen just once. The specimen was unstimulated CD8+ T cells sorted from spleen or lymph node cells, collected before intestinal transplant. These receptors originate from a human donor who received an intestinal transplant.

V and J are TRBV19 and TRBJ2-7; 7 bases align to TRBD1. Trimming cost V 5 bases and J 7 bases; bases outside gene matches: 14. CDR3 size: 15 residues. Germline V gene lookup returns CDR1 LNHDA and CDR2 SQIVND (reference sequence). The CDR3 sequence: CASSRGQVRVDEQYF. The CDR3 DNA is TGTGCCAGTAGTCGTGGACAGGTTCGAGTGGATGAGCAGTACTTC. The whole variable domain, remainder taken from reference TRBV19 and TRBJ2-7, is DGGITQSPKYLFRKEGQNVTLSCEQNLNHDAMYWYRQDPGQGLRLIYYSQIVNDFQKGDIAEGYSVSREKKESFPLTVTSAQKNPTAFYLCASSRGQVRVDEQYFGPGTRLTVT.

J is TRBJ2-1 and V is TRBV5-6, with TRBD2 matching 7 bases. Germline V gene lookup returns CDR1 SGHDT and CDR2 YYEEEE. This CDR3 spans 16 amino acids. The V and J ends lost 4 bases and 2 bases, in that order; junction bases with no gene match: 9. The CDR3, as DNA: TGTGCCAGCAGCGCCCGGGAGCGGGGACCCTACAATGAGCAGTTCTTC. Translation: CASSARERGPYNEQFF.

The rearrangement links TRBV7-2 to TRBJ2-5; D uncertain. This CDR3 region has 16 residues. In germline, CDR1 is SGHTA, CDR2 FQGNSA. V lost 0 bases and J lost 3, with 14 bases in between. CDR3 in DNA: TGTGCCAGCAGCTTAGCTCCCTCGGTAGCCAAAGAGACCCAGTACTTC. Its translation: CASSLAPSVAKETQYF.

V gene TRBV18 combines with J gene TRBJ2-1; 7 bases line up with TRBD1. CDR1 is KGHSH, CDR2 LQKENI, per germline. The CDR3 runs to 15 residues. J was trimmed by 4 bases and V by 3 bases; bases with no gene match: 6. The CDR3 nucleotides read TGTGCCAGCTCACCCTCCTGGGACAGATACAATGAGCAGTTCTTC. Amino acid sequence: CASSPSWDRYNEQFF.

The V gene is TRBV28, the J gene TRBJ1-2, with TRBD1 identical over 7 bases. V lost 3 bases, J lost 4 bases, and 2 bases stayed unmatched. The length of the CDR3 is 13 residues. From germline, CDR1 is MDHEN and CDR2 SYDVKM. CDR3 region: CASSFPGGYGYTF. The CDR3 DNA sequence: TGTGCCAGCAGTTTTCCAGGGGGCTATGGCTACACCTTC.

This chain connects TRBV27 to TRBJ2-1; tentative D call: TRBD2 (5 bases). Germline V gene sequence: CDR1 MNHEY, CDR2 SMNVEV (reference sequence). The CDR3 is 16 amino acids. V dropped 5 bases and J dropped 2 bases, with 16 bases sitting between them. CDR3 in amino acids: CASSPTRRGAYNEQFF. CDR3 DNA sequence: TGTGCCAGCAGTCCTACTAGGCGTGGGGCCTACAATGAGCAGTTCTTC.

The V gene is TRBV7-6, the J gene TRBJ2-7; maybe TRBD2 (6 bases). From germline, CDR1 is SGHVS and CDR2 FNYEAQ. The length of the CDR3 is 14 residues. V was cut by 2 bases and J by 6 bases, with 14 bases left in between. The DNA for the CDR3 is TGTGCCAGCAGCTTATCCGGGGGTGACGGCGAGCAGTACTTC. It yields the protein CASSLSGGDGEQYF.

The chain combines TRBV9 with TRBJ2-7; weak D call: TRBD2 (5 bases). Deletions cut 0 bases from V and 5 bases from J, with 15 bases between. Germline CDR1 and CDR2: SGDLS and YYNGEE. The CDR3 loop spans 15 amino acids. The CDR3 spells CASSVEWASFDEQYF. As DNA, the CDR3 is TGTGCCAGCAGCGTAGAATGGGCTAGCTTCGACGAGCAGTACTTC.

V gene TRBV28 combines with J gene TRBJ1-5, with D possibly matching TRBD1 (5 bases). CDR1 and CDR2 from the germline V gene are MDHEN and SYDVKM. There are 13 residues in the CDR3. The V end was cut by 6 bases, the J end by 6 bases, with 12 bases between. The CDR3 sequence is CASRSRGVQPQHF. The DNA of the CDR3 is TGTGCCAGCAGGTCCCGGGGGGTTCAGCCCCAGCATTTT.

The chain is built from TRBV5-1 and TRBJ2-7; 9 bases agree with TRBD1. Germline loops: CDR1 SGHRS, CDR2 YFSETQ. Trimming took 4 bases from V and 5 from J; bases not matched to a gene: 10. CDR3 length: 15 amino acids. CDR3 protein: CASSVNGQGIHEQYF. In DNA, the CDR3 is TGCGCCAGCAGCGTTAATGGACAGGGGATCCACGAGCAGTACTTC.

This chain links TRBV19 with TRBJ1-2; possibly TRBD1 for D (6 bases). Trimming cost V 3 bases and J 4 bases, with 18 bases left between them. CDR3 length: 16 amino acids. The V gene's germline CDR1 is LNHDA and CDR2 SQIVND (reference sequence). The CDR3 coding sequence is TGTGCCAGTAGTATCCACAGGGATCTCCACCCCTATGGCTACACCTTC. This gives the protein CASSIHRDLHPYGYTF.

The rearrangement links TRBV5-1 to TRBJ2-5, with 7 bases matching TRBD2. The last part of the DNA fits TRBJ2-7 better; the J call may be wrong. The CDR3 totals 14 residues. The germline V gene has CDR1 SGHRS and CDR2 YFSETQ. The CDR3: CASSLAGGDYEQYF. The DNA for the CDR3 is TGCGCCAGCAGCTTGGCGGGGGGTGACTACGAGCAGTACTTC.

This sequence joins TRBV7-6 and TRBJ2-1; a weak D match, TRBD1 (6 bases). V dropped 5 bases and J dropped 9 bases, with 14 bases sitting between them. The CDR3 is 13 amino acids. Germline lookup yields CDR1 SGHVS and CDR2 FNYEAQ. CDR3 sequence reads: CASSPGQSGEQFF. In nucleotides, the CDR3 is TGTGCCAGCAGCCCGGGACAATCGGGTGAGCAGTTCTTC.

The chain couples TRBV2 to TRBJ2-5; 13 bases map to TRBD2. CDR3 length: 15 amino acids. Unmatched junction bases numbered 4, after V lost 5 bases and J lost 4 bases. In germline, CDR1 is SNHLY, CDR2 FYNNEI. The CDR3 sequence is CASSTSGGATETQYF. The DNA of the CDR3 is TGTGCCAGCAGTACTAGCGGGGGGGCCACAGAGACCCAGTACTTC.

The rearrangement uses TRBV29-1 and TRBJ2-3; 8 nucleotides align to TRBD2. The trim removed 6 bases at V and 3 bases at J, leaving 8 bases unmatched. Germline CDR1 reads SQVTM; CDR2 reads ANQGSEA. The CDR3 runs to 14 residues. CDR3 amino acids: CSVQPGGTTDTQYF. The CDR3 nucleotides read TGCAGCGTCCAACCGGGGGGGACGACAGATACGCAGTATTTT.

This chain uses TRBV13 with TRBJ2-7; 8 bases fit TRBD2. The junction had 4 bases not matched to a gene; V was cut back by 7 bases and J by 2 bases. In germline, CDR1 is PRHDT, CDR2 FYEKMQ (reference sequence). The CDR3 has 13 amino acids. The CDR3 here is CASTGGRPYEQYF. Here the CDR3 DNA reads TGTGCCAGCACGGGGGGGAGACCCTACGAGCAGTACTTC. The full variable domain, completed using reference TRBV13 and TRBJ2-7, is AAGVIQSPRHLIKEKRETATLKCYPIPRHDTVYWYQQGPGQDPQFLISFYEKMQSDKGSIPDRFSAQQFSDYHSELNMSSLELGDSALYFCASTGGRPYEQYFGPGTRLTVT.

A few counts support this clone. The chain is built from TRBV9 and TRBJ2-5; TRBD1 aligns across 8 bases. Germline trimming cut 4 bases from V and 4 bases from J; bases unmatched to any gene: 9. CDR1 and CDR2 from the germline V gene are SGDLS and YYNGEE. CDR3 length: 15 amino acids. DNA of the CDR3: TGTGCCAGCAGCTACCGGACAGGGCATCGAGAGACCCAGTACTTC. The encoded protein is CASSYRTGHRETQYF. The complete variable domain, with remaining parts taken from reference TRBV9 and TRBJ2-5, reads DSGVTQTPKHLITATGQRVTLRCSPRSGDLSVYWYQQSLDQGLQFLIQYYNGEERAKGNILERFSAQQFPDLHSELNLSSLELGDSALYFCASSYRTGHRETQYFGPGTRLLVL.

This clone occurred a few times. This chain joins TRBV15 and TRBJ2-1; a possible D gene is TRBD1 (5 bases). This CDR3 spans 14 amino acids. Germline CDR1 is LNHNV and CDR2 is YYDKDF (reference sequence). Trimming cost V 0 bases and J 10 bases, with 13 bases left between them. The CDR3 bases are TGTGCCACCAGCAGAGATCGTGGGGCTAAGGAGCAGTTCTTC. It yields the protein CATSRDRGAKEQFF.

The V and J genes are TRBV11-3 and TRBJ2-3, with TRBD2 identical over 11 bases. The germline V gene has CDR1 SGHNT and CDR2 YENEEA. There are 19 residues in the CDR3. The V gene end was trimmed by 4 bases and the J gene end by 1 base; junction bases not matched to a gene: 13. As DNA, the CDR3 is TGTGCCAGCAGCTCGAACGCCCTAGCGGGGGGCCGCCGCACAGATACGCAGTATTTT. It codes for CASSSNALAGGRRTDTQYF.

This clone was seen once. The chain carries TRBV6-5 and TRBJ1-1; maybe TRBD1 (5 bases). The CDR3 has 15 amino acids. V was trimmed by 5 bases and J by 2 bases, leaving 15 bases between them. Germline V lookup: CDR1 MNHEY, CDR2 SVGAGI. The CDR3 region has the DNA TGTGCCAGCAGTCCCTATGGGGGGTCCAACACTGAAGCTTTCTTT. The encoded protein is CASSPYGGSNTEAFF.

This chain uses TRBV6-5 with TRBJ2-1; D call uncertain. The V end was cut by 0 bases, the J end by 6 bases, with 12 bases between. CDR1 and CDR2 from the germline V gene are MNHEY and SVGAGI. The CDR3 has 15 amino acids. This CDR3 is CASSYSIPDFNEQFF. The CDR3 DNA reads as TGTGCCAGCAGTTACTCGATCCCAGACTTCAATGAGCAGTTCTTC.

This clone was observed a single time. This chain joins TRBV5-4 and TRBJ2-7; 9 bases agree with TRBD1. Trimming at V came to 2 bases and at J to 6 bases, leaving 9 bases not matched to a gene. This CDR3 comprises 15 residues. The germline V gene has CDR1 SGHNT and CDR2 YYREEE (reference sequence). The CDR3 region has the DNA TGTGCCAGCAGCTTTTCCCGGGACAGGGCAGTCGAGCAGTACTTC. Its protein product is CASSFSRDRAVEQYF.

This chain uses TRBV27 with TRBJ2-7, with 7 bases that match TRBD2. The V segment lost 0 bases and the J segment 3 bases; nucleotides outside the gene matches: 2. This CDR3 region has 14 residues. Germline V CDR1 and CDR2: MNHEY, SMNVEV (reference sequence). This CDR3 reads CASSLSSSGYEQYF. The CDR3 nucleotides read TGTGCCAGCAGTTTATCGTCTAGCGGCTACGAGCAGTACTTC.

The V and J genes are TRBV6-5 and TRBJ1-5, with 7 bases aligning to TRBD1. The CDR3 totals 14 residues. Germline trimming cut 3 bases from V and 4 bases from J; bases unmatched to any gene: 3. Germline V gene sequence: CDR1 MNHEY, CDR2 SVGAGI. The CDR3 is CASSYGQENQPQHF. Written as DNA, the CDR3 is TGTGCCAGCAGTTATGGACAGGAGAATCAGCCCCAGCATTTT.